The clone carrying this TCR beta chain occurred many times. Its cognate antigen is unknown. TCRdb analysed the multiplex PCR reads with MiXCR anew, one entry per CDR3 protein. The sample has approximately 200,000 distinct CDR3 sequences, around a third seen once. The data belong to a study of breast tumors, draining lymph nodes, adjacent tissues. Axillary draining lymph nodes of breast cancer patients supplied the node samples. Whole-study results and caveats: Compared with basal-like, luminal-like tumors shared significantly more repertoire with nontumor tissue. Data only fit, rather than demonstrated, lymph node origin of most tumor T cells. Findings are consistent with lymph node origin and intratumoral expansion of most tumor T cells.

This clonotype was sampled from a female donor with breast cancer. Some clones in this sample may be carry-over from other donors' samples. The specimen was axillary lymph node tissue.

Written as DNA, the CDR3 is TGTGCCACCAGCAGAGATAACGCCAGGGGATCCTACGAGCAGTACTTC. Its translation: CATSRDNARGSYEQYF. V usage is TRBV15 and J usage is TRBJ2-7; D might be TRBD1 (6 bases). Trimming took off 0 bases at V and 1 base at J, with 13 bases between the two ends. CDR1 is LNHNV, CDR2 YYDKDF, per germline (reference sequence). CDR3 length equals 16 residues.